A single sample is the source of the 8 T cell receptor beta chains below, sequenced in a study of shared clonotypes between healthy human individuals. Using immunoSEQ multiplex PCR, the repertoire was profiled, and TCRdb retains in-frame clones only, with some absent. The sample yields hundreds of thousands of clones, 96% seen once. Naive CD8 cells were CD45RO-negative, positively selected for CCR7, excluding terminally differentiated effector memory CD45RA+ cells. Sequenced sample: naive CD8+ T cells sorted from blood. The receptors were sampled from a woman between 25 and 40 years old in good health.

The V call is TRBV28, the J call TRBJ2-5; TRBD1 matches 8 bases. V lost 5 bases, J lost 5 bases, and 7 bases stayed unmatched. Looked up from germline, CDR1 is MDHEN and CDR2 is SYDVKM. CDR3 length: 14 amino acids. This CDR3 reads CASSAPRGHETQYF. The CDR3, as DNA: TGTGCCAGCAGTGCCCCCAGGGGGCACGAGACCCAGTACTTC.

The V call is TRBV7-9, the J call TRBJ2-4; 7 bases map to TRBD1. V trimming: 10 bases; J trimming: 6 bases; junction bases outside the gene matches: 3. Germline V gene data show CDR1 as SEHNR and CDR2 as FQNEAQ (reference sequence). The CDR3 runs to 11 residues. DNA of the CDR3: TGTGCCACCGGACAGGCAAACATTCAGTACTTC. Its protein product is CATGQANIQYF.

The chain combines TRBV2 with TRBJ2-2, with D unresolved. V was pared by 2 bases and J by 0 bases, with 7 bases between. Germline CDR1 and CDR2: SNHLY and FYNNEI. The CDR3 is 15 amino acids. CDR3 in amino acids: CASSELAPNTGELFF. The CDR3 DNA is TGTGCCAGCAGTGAACTGGCGCCGAACACCGGGGAGCTGTTTTTT. The full variable domain, rest sourced from reference TRBV2 and TRBJ2-2, is EPEVTQTPSHQVTQMGQEVILRCVPISNHLYFYWYRQILGQKVEFLVSFYNNEISEKSEIFDDQFSVERPDGSNFTLKIRSTKLEDSAMYFCASSELAPNTGELFFGEGSRLTVL.

This clone came up once. CDR3: CASSPGTVGSQPQHF. Here the CDR3 DNA reads TGTGCCAGCAGCCCTGGGACAGTTGGATCTCAGCCCCAGCATTTT. This chain uses TRBV28 with TRBJ1-5; 7 nucleotides agree with TRBD1. CDR1 and CDR2 (germline): MDHEN, SYDVKM. Trimming removed 6 bases from V and 6 bases from J; junction bases left unmatched: 11. This CDR3 comprises 15 residues.

Comments on this clone: Other DNA sequences in this sample translate to the same CDR3. This chain uses TRBV27 with TRBJ1-1; D unresolved. CDR1 is MNHEY and CDR2 is SMNVEV in the germline V gene (reference sequence). Between the trimmed V and J ends, which lost 2 bases and 4 bases, there was a span of 5 bases. The CDR3 runs 12 residues. The CDR3 nucleotides read TGTGCCAGCAGTTTACCCGGCACTGAAGCTTTCTTT. It specifies CASSLPGTEAFF.

This chain links TRBV6-1 with TRBJ1-4; TRBD1 is a possible D gene (5 bases). V dropped 3 bases and J dropped 8 bases, with 13 bases sitting between them. From germline, CDR1 is MNHNS and CDR2 SASEGT. The CDR3 has 14 residues. The CDR3 is CASSETVASEKLFF. The CDR3 bases are TGTGCCAGCAGTGAGACAGTTGCGTCGGAAAAACTGTTTTTT.

This chain links TRBV30 with TRBJ2-1, with TRBD2 matching over 11 bases. The CDR3 extends over 14 amino acids. Germline V lookup: CDR1 GTSNPN, CDR2 SVGIG (reference sequence). The junction had 6 bases not matched to a gene; V was cut back by 8 bases and J by 3 bases. This CDR3 reads CAGATSGNYNEQFF. CDR3 DNA: TGTGCCGGCGCGACTAGCGGGAACTACAATGAGCAGTTCTTC.

This chain uses TRBV4-2 with TRBJ1-5, with no clear D. There are 14 residues in the CDR3. The V gene's germline CDR1 is LGHNA and CDR2 YNFKEQ. Deletions cut 4 bases from V and 1 base from J, with 8 bases between. CDR3 sequence reads: CASSLGLSNQPQHF. CDR3 nucleotide sequence: TGTGCCAGCAGCCTCGGACTGAGCAATCAGCCCCAGCATTTT.